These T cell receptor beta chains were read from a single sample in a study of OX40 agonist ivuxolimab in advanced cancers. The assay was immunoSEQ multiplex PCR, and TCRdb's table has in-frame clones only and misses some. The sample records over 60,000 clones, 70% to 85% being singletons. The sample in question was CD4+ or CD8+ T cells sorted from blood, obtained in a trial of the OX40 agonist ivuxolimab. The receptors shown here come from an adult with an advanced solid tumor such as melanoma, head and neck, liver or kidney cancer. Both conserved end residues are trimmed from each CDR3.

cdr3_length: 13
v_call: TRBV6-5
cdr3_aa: ASSYNEGRESPLH

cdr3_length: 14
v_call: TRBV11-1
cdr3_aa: ASSPTGTSGSYEQY

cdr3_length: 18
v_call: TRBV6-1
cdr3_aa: ASSEKLGRRSNLAKNIQY

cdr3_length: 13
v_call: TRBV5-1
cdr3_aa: ASSLGTGGVGELF

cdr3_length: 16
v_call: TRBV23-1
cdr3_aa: ASSRDRLPERCTGELF

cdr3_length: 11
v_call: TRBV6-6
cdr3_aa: ASERDGGYEQY

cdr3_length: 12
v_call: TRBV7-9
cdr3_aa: ASSAVQGAIGYT

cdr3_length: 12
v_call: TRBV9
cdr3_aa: ASSVGGQPLRYT

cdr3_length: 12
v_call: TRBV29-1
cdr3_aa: SVGAGQGGQPQH

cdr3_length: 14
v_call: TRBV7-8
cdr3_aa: ASSFWGTTLSVEQY

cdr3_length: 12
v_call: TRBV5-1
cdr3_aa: ASTGDRTYNEQF

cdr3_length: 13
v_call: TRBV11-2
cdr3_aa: ASSLEWTAPYEQY

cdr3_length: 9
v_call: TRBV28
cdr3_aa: ISGGNYGYT

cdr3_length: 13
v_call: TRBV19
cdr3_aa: ASSTRGAFNQPQH

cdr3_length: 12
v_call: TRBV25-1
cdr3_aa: ASSESMTGVRAF

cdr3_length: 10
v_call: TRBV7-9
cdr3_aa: ASSSVPDTQY

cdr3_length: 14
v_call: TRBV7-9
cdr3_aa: ASSIITGAPTDTQY

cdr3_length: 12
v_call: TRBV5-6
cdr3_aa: ASSGQAPRSPLH

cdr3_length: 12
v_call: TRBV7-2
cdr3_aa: ASKGGRGNTEAF

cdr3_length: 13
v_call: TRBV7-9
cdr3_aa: ASSSSGGATDTQY

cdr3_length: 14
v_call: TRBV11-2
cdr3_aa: ASSLGVRQGSYEQY

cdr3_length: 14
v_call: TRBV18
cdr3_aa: ASSQLGVGENSPLH

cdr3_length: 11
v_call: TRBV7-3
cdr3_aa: ASSLTGTTEAF

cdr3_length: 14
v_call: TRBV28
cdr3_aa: ASSLPEGHSNQPQH

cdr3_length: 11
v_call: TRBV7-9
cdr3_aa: ASSLASAEKLF

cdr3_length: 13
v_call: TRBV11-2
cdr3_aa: ASSRVRGGPEKLF

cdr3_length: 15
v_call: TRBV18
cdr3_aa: ASSPLALAGDTGELF

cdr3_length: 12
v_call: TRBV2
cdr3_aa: ASSALRQGYGYT

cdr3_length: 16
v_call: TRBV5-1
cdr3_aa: ASSLATSAGGNYNEQF

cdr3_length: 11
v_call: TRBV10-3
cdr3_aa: AANRGLGETQY

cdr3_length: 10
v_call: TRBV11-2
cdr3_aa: ASSSVGYEQY

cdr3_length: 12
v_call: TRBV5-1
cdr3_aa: ASSDDHFTDTQY

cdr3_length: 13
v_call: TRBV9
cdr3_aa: ASSVFGQGNEKLF

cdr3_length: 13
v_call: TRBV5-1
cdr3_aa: ASSLNGQGSYEQY

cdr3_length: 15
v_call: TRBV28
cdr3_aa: ASSPRYYRGLSYGYT

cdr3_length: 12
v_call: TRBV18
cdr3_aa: ASSPVSDQNGYT

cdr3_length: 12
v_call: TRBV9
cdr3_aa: ASSVGPISYEQY

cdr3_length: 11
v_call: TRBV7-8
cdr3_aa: ASSLGGVSPLH

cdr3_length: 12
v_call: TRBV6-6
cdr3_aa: ASSYDSGGPGYT

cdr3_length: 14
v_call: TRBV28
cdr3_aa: ASSTTGAITNEKLF

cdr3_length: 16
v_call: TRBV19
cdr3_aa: ASRGPTRTASSGNTIY

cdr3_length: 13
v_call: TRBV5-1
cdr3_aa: ASSLEGTFQETQY

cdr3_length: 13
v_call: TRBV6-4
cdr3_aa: ASSDRPSSTDTQY

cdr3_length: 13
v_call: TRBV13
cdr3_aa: ASSLRGASTDTQY

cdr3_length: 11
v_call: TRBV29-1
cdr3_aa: SVPTDSQETQY

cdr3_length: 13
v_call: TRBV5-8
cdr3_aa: ASSPGGLTNEKLF

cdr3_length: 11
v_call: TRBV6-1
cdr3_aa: ASNQDGGPEAF

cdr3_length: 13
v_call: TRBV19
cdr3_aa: ASSMAGTGVEKLF

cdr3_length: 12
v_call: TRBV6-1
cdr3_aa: ASIPSGLSYEQY

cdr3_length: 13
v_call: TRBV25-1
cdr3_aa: ASSRATGNTGELF

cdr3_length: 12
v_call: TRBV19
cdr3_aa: ASSIWGLDTEAF

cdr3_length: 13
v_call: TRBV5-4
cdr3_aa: AFHGQGAGTDTQY

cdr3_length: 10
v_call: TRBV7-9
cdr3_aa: ASSSPNYGYT

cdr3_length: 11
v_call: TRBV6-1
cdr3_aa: AGLGGRGETQY

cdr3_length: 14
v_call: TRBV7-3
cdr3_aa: ASSLEGAFVNTEAF

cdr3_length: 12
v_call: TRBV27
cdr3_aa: ASRVQGPNTEAF